One sample yielded the 29 T cell receptor beta chains listed below, sequenced in a study of a mutant IDH1 vaccine in newly diagnosed glioma. Noted time point: week 35, safety follow-up. The study gave 300 ug of mutant IDH1 20-mer peptide per vaccine dose, with topical imiquimod. These receptors are not linked to any known antigen. This table comes from immunoSEQ multiplex PCR, and its TCRdb copy is limited to in-frame clones, with some not included. The table has more than 45,000 clones, roughly 91% seen once; the top ten hold around 6%. This specimen consisted of PBMCs, obtained from a glioma patient whose treatment included an IDH1 peptide vaccine. The receptor set was obtained from a woman between 35 and 50 years old with glioma.

Relative to its sample, this clone is medium-sized. The chain uses TRBV7-8 and TRBJ2-1; no reliable D call. CDR1 SGHVS and CDR2 FQNEAQ come from the germline V gene. V lost 1 base and J lost 3, with 10 bases in between. The CDR3 totals 15 residues. The CDR3 sequence is CASSLDPVLYNEQFF. The CDR3 bases are TGTGCCAGCAGCTTAGATCCAGTACTCTACAATGAGCAGTTCTTC. The complete variable domain, with remaining parts taken from reference TRBV7-8 and TRBJ2-1, reads GAGVSQSPRYKVAKRGQDVALRCDPISGHVSLFWYQQALGQGPEFLTYFQNEAQLDKSGLPSDRFFAERPEGSVSTLKIQRTQQEDSAVYLCASSLDPVLYNEQFFGPGTRLTVL.

The chain joins TRBV2 to TRBJ2-7, with 11 bases matching TRBD1. Germline V gene lookup returns CDR1 SNHLY and CDR2 FYNNEI. The junction had 7 bases not matched to a gene; V was cut back by 6 bases and J by 3 bases. The CDR3 contains 15 residues. The CDR3 reads CASSLGTGGIYEQYF. The CDR3 nucleotides are TGTGCCAGCAGCCTTGGGACAGGGGGGATCTACGAGCAGTACTTC.

This clone was seen a handful of times. The J gene is TRBJ2-5, the V gene TRBV5-4, with a possible D match to TRBD2 (6 bases). The germline gives CDR1 SGHNT, CDR2 YYREEE (reference sequence). With 4 bases removed from V and 2 bases from J, the gap between germline ends came to 9 bases. This CDR3 is 13 amino acids long. CDR3 region: CASSTGVQETQYF. For the CDR3, the DNA is TGTGCCAGCAGCACGGGAGTTCAAGAGACCCAGTACTTC.

The rearrangement links TRBV5-1 to TRBJ2-7; D gene unclear. The CDR3 runs 14 residues. Germline V gives CDR1 SGHRS, CDR2 YFSETQ. Trimming left V 0 bases short and J 6 bases short, with 13 bases between. CDR3 loop: CASSLAITPSEQYF. The CDR3 coding sequence is TGCGCCAGCAGCTTGGCCATCACTCCCTCCGAGCAGTACTTC.

V is TRBV4-1 and J is TRBJ1-3; D remains ambiguous. The V end lost 4 bases, the J end lost 5 bases, and 15 bases lay between the germline ends. The germline gives CDR1 MGHRA, CDR2 YSYEKL. The CDR3 runs 15 residues. The CDR3, as DNA: TGCGCCAGCAGCCTCATTACGGGATTTCGAAACACCATATATTTT. Amino acid sequence: CASSLITGFRNTIYF.

This clone has more than one count but fewer than ten. The chain employs TRBV14 and TRBJ1-4, with unresolved D. Trimming left V 6 bases short and J 7 bases short, with 6 bases between. CDR1 is SGHDN and CDR2 is FVKESK in the germline V gene. The CDR3 has 11 residues. Here the CDR3 reads CASSAAEKLFF. CDR3 in DNA: TGTGCCAGCAGTGCGGCTGAAAAACTGTTTTTT. Full variable domain (rest looked up from reference TRBV14 and TRBJ1-4): EAGVTQFPSHSVIEKGQTVTLRCDPISGHDNLYWYRRVMGKEIKFLLHFVKESKQDESGMPNNRFLAERTGGTYSTLKVQPAELEDSGVYFCASSAAEKLFFGSGTQLSVL.

This clone was recorded only once. The rearrangement joins TRBV25-1 to TRBJ1-2, with 7 bases that match TRBD1. From germline, CDR1 is MGHDK and CDR2 SYGVNS. V lost 4 bases to trimming and J lost 4 bases; unmatched junction nucleotides: 6. The CDR3 runs 14 residues. The CDR3 nucleotides are TGTGCCAGCAGTGGACGACAGGGCAGCTATGGCTACACCTTC. It encodes CASSGRQGSYGYTF.

The rearrangement links TRBV10-3 to TRBJ1-4; no reliable D call. Trimming stripped 10 bases from V and 0 bases from J, with 15 bases between. The CDR3 runs 15 residues. Looked up from germline, CDR1 is ENHRY and CDR2 is SYGVKD. The CDR3 nucleotides are TGTGCCACCGGACCCAACCCCTCAACTAATGAAAAACTGTTTTTT. This encodes CATGPNPSTNEKLFF.

This clone was picked up a small number of times. The chain has TRBV7-9 and TRBJ2-2, with D possibly being TRBD1 or TRBD2 (5 bases each). V shed 5 bases and J shed 4 bases, with 11 bases lying between them. Germline V lookup: CDR1 SEHNR, CDR2 FQNEAQ (reference sequence). The length of the CDR3 is 14 residues. CDR3 sequence: CASSLGAGTGELFF. The CDR3 DNA follows: TGTGCCAGCAGCCTCGGGGCGGGCACCGGGGAGCTGTTTTTT.

This clone was recorded only once. V gene TRBV7-2 combines with J gene TRBJ2-7; 13 bases match TRBD2. The germline gives CDR1 SGHTA, CDR2 FQGNSA. This CDR3 spans 15 amino acids. The V segment lost 5 bases and the J segment 3 bases; nucleotides outside the gene matches: 4. DNA of the CDR3: TGTGCCAGCAGCCCTAGGACTAGCGGGGGCTACGAGCAGTACTTC. This encodes CASSPRTSGGYEQYF.

The V and J genes are TRBV15 and TRBJ1-3; no firm D call. CDR1 is LNHNV, CDR2 YYDKDF, per germline (reference sequence). CDR3 size: 17 residues. V was shortened by 3 bases and J by 0 bases, with 15 bases between the two germline ends. The CDR3 nucleotides read TGTGCCACCAGCAGCCGGATGATCAAATACTCTGGAAACACCATATATTTT. It is translated as CATSSRMIKYSGNTIYF.

This clone showed up just once. V usage is TRBV7-2 and J usage is TRBJ1-2; no reliable D call. This CDR3 has 13 residues. V lost 5 bases, J lost 6 bases, and 13 bases lay in between. Germline V gene sequence: CDR1 SGHTA, CDR2 FQGNSA. Written as DNA, the CDR3 is TGTGCCAGCAGCCTCAGGACTGGCGATGGCTACACCTTC. Protein sequence: CASSLRTGDGYTF.

The chain uses TRBV4-2 and TRBJ1-2; possible D gene TRBD1, 5 bases. Germline-derived CDR1 and CDR2 are LGHNA and YNFKEQ. The V end was cut by 0 bases, the J end by 4 bases, with 9 bases between. This CDR3 has 14 residues. CDR3 in amino acids: CASSQDRGGYGYTF. The CDR3 nucleotides are TGTGCCAGCAGCCAAGATCGCGGGGGCTATGGCTACACCTTC.

The chain couples TRBV5-1 to TRBJ2-7; D is ambiguous. The V end lost 1 base, the J end lost 1 base, and 15 bases lay between the germline ends. Germline V gives CDR1 SGHRS, CDR2 YFSETQ. The CDR3 contains 16 residues. The CDR3 sequence: CASSLYPAPLSYEQYF. The DNA for the CDR3 is TGCGCCAGCAGCTTGTACCCAGCACCGCTGTCCTACGAGCAGTACTTC.

V gene TRBV29-1 combines with J gene TRBJ2-7, with 8 positions matching TRBD1. V was clipped by 6 bases and J by 5 bases; unmatched bases: 6. This CDR3 has 12 amino acids. Germline CDR1 is SQVTM and CDR2 is ANQGSEA. CDR3 bases: TGCAGCGTGACAGGGGTACTGAACGAGCAGTACTTC. Amino acid sequence: CSVTGVLNEQYF.

The rearrangement links TRBV5-1 to TRBJ1-1; possibly TRBD1 for D (5 bases). This CDR3 is 14 amino acids long. In germline, CDR1 is SGHRS, CDR2 YFSETQ. Deletions cut 3 bases from V and 7 bases from J, with 16 bases between. The CDR3, as DNA: TGCGCCAGCAGCTCAGGAGGTGGGGGGGTTGAAGCTTTCTTT. Protein: CASSSGGGGVEAFF.

This rearrangement joins TRBV29-1 to TRBJ2-3; 9 positions agree with TRBD2. The germline V gene encodes CDR1 SQVTM and CDR2 ANQGSEA. CDR3 length: 14 residues. V gave up 8 bases and J gave up 4 bases; unmatched junction bases: 10. The CDR3 loop is CSTNAGGPADTQYF. The CDR3 bases are TGCAGCACAAATGCGGGGGGGCCCGCAGATACGCAGTATTTT.

The rearrangement links TRBV14 to TRBJ1-2; unclear D gene. This CDR3 has 11 residues. Germline CDR1 SGHDN, CDR2 FVKESK. V lost 5 bases, J lost 4 bases, and 5 bases lay in between. In DNA, the CDR3 is TGTGCCAGCAGCTCCGGCTATGGCTACACCTTC. Amino acids: CASSSGYGYTF.

The chain couples TRBV4-1 to TRBJ2-1; 10 bases align to TRBD2. V shed 4 bases and J 8 bases; nucleotides not matched to a gene: 8. This CDR3 comprises 15 residues. Germline CDR1 reads MGHRA; CDR2 reads YSYEKL. The chain's CDR3 is CASSRAGGPWDEQFF. The CDR3, as DNA: TGCGCCAGCAGCCGAGCGGGAGGGCCGTGGGATGAGCAGTTCTTC.

The J gene is TRBJ2-5, the V gene TRBV4-1, with D perhaps matching TRBD2 (5 bases). Per germline, CDR1 MGHRA and CDR2 YSYEKL. The CDR3 has 18 amino acids. The V and J ends lost 2 bases and 5 bases respectively, with 24 bases between them. The CDR3 DNA is TGCGCCAGCAGCCAAACCCTCGACCGATTTGCCCCGGGGGAGACCCAGTACTTC. Protein: CASSQTLDRFAPGETQYF.

The chain carries TRBV28 and TRBJ1-2, with D uncertain. CDR1 MDHEN and CDR2 SYDVKM come from the germline V gene. Trimming cost V 7 bases and J 4 bases, with 16 bases left between them. The CDR3 is 14 amino acids. In DNA, the CDR3 is TGTGCCAGCACCCTCCCAGTCAGAGGCTATGGCTACACCTTC. This sequence encodes CASTLPVRGYGYTF.

The rearrangement joins TRBV4-2 to TRBJ2-1; D gene ambiguous. This CDR3 is 12 amino acids long. The germline CDR1 and CDR2 sequences are LGHNA and YNFKEQ. With 1 base removed from V and 7 bases from J, the gap between germline ends came to 5 bases. As DNA, the CDR3 is TGTGCCAGCAGCCAAGTAGCTAATGAGCAGTTCTTC. Its protein is CASSQVANEQFF.

J is TRBJ1-1 and V is TRBV7-2; D is uncertain. Germline V lookup: CDR1 SGHTA, CDR2 FQGNSA. The V and J ends lost 3 bases and 2 bases respectively, with 10 bases between them. This CDR3 is built from 14 residues. The DNA for the CDR3 is TGTGCCAGCAGCTTGGGCAGACTTAACACTGAAGCTTTCTTT. It specifies CASSLGRLNTEAFF.

The chain employs TRBV10-1 and TRBJ2-1; D is unresolved. Germline loops: CDR1 WNHNN, CDR2 SYGVQD (reference sequence). V shed 2 bases and J shed 9 bases, with 14 bases lying between them. CDR3 length equals 14 residues. DNA of the CDR3: TGCGCCAGCAGTGAGGTCGGGCGTTATGGTGAGCAGTTCTTC. Translated: CASSEVGRYGEQFF.

The gene calls are TRBV4-2 and TRBJ1-2; a possible D gene is TRBD1 (5 bases). Germline-derived CDR1 and CDR2 are LGHNA and YNFKEQ. V lost 5 bases, J lost 2 bases, and 15 bases lay in between. The length of the CDR3 is 15 residues. The CDR3 is CASSALGERNYGYTF. The CDR3, as DNA: TGTGCCAGCAGCGCACTGGGGGAGAGGAACTATGGCTACACCTTC.

This clone was counted between two and nine times. The chain links TRBV7-9 to TRBJ1-1; maybe TRBD1 (6 bases). The V gene's germline CDR1 is SEHNR and CDR2 FQNEAQ (reference sequence). The CDR3 sequence is 13 residues long. V was clipped by 6 bases and J by 4 bases, with 12 bases between them. Here the CDR3 reads CASSFTGSTEAFF. CDR3 nucleotides: TGTGCCAGCAGTTTCACAGGGTCCACTGAAGCTTTCTTT.

The genes are TRBV27 and TRBJ2-7; 9 bases match TRBD1. Trimming cost V 6 bases and J 0 bases; bases outside gene matches: 3. The CDR3 spans 14 residues. Germline values: CDR1 MNHEY, CDR2 SMNVEV (reference sequence). CDR3 coding DNA: TGTGCCAGCAGCTCGGGACAGGGCTCCTACGAGCAGTACTTC. It codes for CASSSGQGSYEQYF.

V usage is TRBV6-5 and J usage is TRBJ2-7; D is ambiguous. Germline V gene sequence: CDR1 MNHEY, CDR2 SVGAGI. The CDR3 runs 16 residues. The ends were cut back, 2 bases at V and 3 bases at J, with 17 bases in the middle. CDR3 bases: TGTGCCAGCAGTTACCTCTCTGGGAATTTAGTCTACGAGCAGTACTTC. It specifies CASSYLSGNLVYEQYF.

The rearrangement links TRBV19 to TRBJ2-7, with 8 bases that match TRBD1. This CDR3 contains 15 residues. Germline lookup yields CDR1 LNHDA and CDR2 SQIVND (reference sequence). The J segment lost 6 bases and the V segment lost 4 bases, leaving 11 bases of the junction unmatched. CDR3 DNA: TGTGCCAGTAGTAGGACAGGGCCCAGGGGAGGCGAGCAGTACTTC. It is translated as CASSRTGPRGGEQYF.